This T cell receptor (beta chain) was recovered during a study of Ad26.COV2.S vaccination and SARS-CoV-2 variants. In the study overall: Doses of Ad26.COV2.S were injected into muscle once or twice, 56 days apart. Study-wide results and limits: Post-vaccination spike-specific CD8+ and CD4+ T cell responses reportedly had substantial breadth. Comparability of non-spike TCR breadth was observed across vaccine and placebo recipients.

As concerns this clone: The antigen remains unidentified.

Some clones are missing from TCRdb's copy, which holds only in-frame ones; the method was immunoSEQ multiplex PCR. Here the sample spans a few hundred thousand clones, roughly 90% being singletons. Stated treatment: around 19 received Ad26.COV2.S at low or high dose, single or two shots; several received placebo; per-sample allocation not given. Collection of samples fell on day 63 after the first vaccine or placebo injection. After removal of 2 bases from V and 6 bases from J, the junction contained 9 bases not matched to a gene. CDR3 length: 16 residues. CDR1 and CDR2 (germline): KGHSH, LQKENI. The sequence was collected from a person aged 18-60 years who received the Ad26.COV2.S COVID-19 vaccine or a placebo. This sample comprised peripheral blood, obtained in a trial of Ad26.COV2.S vaccine versus placebo. The chain links TRBV18 to TRBJ2-3, with 9 positions matching TRBD1. CDR3 residues: CASSPLGQGLKDTQYF. CDR3 nucleotides: TGTGCCAGCTCACCATTGGGACAGGGCCTTAAGGATACGCAGTATTTT.